The TCR beta chain under discussion was sequenced for a study of identical twins. Findings and caveats of the study: Abundant cord blood beta clonotypes carried fewer insertions; memory repertoires showed none.

This CDR3 spans 18 amino acids. Trimming took 5 bases from V and 5 from J, leaving 26 bases between them. CDR1 is SEHNR and CDR2 is FQNEAQ in the germline V gene (reference sequence). This clonotype was seen more than once but under ten times. Its target is unknown. TCRdb ran MiXCR on the 5' RACE reads and lists one entry per CDR3 protein. The table includes 350,000 or so distinct CDR3 sequences, 8.5% to 10% detected once. The rearrangement uses TRBV7-9 and TRBJ2-3; D might be TRBD1 or TRBD2, each matching 6 bases. Sequenced material: naive T cells sorted from blood. The receptor's source is a woman in her fifties or sixties in good health. The CDR3 protein is CASSRKRPGTKGGDTQYF. Written as DNA, the CDR3 is TGTGCCAGCAGCCGTAAGCGCCCCGGGACAAAGGGGGGAGATACGCAGTATTTT.